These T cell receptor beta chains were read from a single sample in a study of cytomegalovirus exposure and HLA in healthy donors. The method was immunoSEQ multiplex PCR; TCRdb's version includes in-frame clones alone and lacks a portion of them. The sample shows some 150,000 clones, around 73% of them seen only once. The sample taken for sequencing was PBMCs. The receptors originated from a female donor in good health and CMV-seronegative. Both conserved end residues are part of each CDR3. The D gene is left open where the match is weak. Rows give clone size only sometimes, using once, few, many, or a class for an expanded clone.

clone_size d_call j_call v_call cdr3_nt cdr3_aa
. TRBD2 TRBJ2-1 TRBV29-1 TGCAGCGTCCGCGGGCCTAGCGGGAACAGAGAGCAGTTCTTC CSVRGPSGNREQFF
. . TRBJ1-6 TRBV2 TGTGCCAGCAGTCGCCAGGATTCACCCCTCCACTTT CASSRQDSPLHF
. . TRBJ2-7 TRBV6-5 TGTGCCAGCAGTTACGGTGCAGTCTCTTACGAGCAGTACTTC CASSYGAVSYEQYF
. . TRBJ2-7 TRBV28 TGTGCCAGCAAAGCGTCCTCCTCCCCCTACGAGCAGTACTTC CASKASSSPYEQYF
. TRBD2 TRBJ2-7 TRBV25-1 TGTGCCAGCAGTGGGGCTAGCGGGAGAGATTCCTACGAGCAGTACTTC CASSGASGRDSYEQYF
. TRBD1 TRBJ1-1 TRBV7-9 TGTGCCAGCAGCTTAGACGAAGGACAGGGGTACACAGAAGCTTTCTTT CASSLDEGQGYTEAFF
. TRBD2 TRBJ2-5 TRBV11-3 TGTGCCAGCAGCTTTGGGGGGGAGCTCCGAGAGACCCAGTACTTC CASSFGGELRETQYF
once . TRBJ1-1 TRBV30 TGTGCCCGGCCCAGGGGCTCTACTGAAGCTTTCTTT CARPRGSTEAFF
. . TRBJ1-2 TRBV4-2 TGTGCCAGCAGCCGAACAGGGAACTATGGCTACACCTTC CASSRTGNYGYTF
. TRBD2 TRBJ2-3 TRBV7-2 TGTGCCAGCAGCTTACCTTTGGGACTAGCGAGCACAGATACGCAGTATTTT CASSLPLGLASTDTQYF
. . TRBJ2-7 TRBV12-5 TGTGCTAGTGGCCCGCTTTTGGGAGACGAGCAGTACTTC CASGPLLGDEQYF
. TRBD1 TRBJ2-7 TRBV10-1 TGCGCCAGCAGTCCCCAGGGGGCCTACGAGCAGTACTTC CASSPQGAYEQYF
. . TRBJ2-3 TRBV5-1 TGCGCCAGCAGCCCCCTGACAGGCCGGGCAAATACGCAGTATTTT CASSPLTGRANTQYF
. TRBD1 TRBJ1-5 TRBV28 TGTGCCAGCAGTAGAAGGGGGCAGGGCAATCAGCCCCAGCATTTT CASSRRGQGNQPQHF
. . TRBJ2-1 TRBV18 TGTGCCAGCTCACCACCGGCAGACAATGAGCAGTTCTTC CASSPPADNEQFF
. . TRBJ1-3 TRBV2 TGTGCCAGCACTCAGGTACCTGGAAACACCATATATTTT CASTQVPGNTIYF
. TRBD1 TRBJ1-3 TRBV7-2 TGTGCCAGCAGCTTAGCGCGGACAGGGCAGGGAAACACCATATATTTT CASSLARTGQGNTIYF
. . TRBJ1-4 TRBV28 TGTGCCAGCATCGGAACTAATGAAAAACTGTTTTTT CASIGTNEKLFF
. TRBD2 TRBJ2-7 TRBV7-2 TGTGCCAGCAGCTCGGTCGGCGGGAGTCGGTACTTC CASSSVGGSRYF
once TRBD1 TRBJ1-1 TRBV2 TGTGCCAGCAGTGGTAGAGTTGACAGGGGCAATGCTTTCTTT CASSGRVDRGNAFF
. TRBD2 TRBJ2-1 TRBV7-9 TGTGCCAGCAGCCCGCTAGGTAGCGGGGGGGCCCCCCACAATGAGCAGTTCTTC CASSPLGSGGAPHNEQFF
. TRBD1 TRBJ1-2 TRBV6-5 TGTGCCAGCTGCCCGGGACAGGGGAAAAGTGGCTACACCTTC CASCPGQGKSGYTF
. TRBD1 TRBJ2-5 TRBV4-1 TGCGCCAGCACACCAACAGGGGTGGCCGGAGAGACCCAGTACTTC CASTPTGVAGETQYF
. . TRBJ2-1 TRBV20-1 TGCAGTGCCGGGAATGAGCAGTTCTTC CSAGNEQFF
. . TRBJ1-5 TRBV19 TGTGCCAGTGCCCCAGGGGTTGGTCAGCCCCAGCATTTT CASAPGVGQPQHF
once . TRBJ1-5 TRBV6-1 TGTGCCAGCAGGGAACAGGGAAATGGTCAGCCCCAGCATTTT CASREQGNGQPQHF